This entry lists 14 T cell receptor beta chains sequenced from one sample in a study of blood T cell repertoires in COVID-19. The assay was immunoSEQ multiplex PCR, and TCRdb's table has in-frame clones only and misses some. Of 120,000 or so clones listed, less than 90% are singletons. Sequenced input: peripheral blood. Receptors were obtained from a woman of 80 years or more with acute or convalescent COVID-19.

This clone was counted only a few times. The chain couples TRBV28 to TRBJ1-2, with 8 nucleotides matching TRBD1. Unmatched junction bases numbered 5, after V lost 4 bases and J lost 7 bases. The CDR3 has 13 residues. Germline V gene sequence: CDR1 MDHEN, CDR2 SYDVKM. The CDR3 reads CASSSDRVGGYTF. The DNA for the CDR3 is TGTGCCAGCAGTTCGGACAGGGTTGGTGGCTACACCTTC.

The V gene is TRBV18, the J gene TRBJ1-2; D ambiguous. Looked up from germline, CDR1 is KGHSH and CDR2 is LQKENI. This CDR3 has 14 amino acids. V was clipped by 6 bases and J by 1 base, with 12 bases between them. The CDR3 DNA follows: TGTGCCAGCTCGCTTGGAGGAGATAACTATGGCTACACCTTC. This sequence encodes CASSLGGDNYGYTF.

V gene TRBV5-1 combines with J gene TRBJ2-2, with D possibly matching TRBD1 (6 bases). Deletions cut 0 bases from V and 7 bases from J, with 16 bases between. From germline, CDR1 is SGHRS and CDR2 YFSETQ. This CDR3 has 16 residues. CDR3 loop: CASSLAPTGQSGELFF. Here the CDR3 DNA reads TGCGCCAGCAGCTTGGCCCCAACAGGGCAGAGCGGGGAGCTGTTTTTT.

The V gene is TRBV5-1, the J gene TRBJ1-1; unclear D gene. Germline V gene lookup returns CDR1 SGHRS and CDR2 YFSETQ. This CDR3 spans 15 amino acids. Trimming pared 3 bases from V and 1 base from J, leaving 13 bases between. This CDR3 reads CASSSLPTPNTEAFF. The CDR3 nucleotides read TGCGCCAGCAGCTCCCTTCCCACACCGAACACTGAAGCTTTCTTT.

The chain employs TRBV5-6 and TRBJ1-5, with 10 bases lining up with TRBD1. Unmatched junction bases numbered 8, after V lost 4 bases and J lost 1 base. The CDR3 has 17 residues. Germline CDR1 is SGHDT and CDR2 is YYEEEE. The CDR3 loop reads CASSDRQGALSNQPQHF. CDR3 bases: TGTGCCAGCAGCGATCGACAGGGGGCGCTAAGCAATCAGCCCCAGCATTTT. Together with reference TRBV5-6 and TRBJ1-5, the CDR3 gives the full variable domain: DAGVTQSPTHLIKTRGQQVTLRCSPKSGHDTVSWYQQALGQGPQFIFQYYEEEERQRGNFPDRFSGHQFPNYSSELNVNALLLGDSALYLCASSDRQGALSNQPQHFGDGTRLSIL.

This clone occurred once. The chain combines TRBV7-2 with TRBJ1-1; TRBD1 is a possible D gene (5 bases). The CDR3 has 17 amino acids. V lost 0 bases, J lost 0 bases, and 14 bases lay in between. Germline V CDR1 and CDR2: SGHTA, FQGNSA. The CDR3 sequence is CASSLAGGGRMNTEAFF. The CDR3 nucleotides read TGTGCCAGCAGCTTAGCGGGTGGGGGGAGGATGAACACTGAAGCTTTCTTT.

In nucleotides, the CDR3 is TGTGCCACCAGCAGAGACGTTCTAGGCCCGGATGAAAAACTGTTTTTT. It is translated as CATSRDVLGPDEKLFF. This rearrangement joins TRBV15 to TRBJ1-4, with D unresolved. Germline assignment: CDR1 LNHNV and CDR2 YYDKDF (reference sequence). The CDR3 extends over 16 amino acids. V was clipped by 0 bases and J by 6 bases, with 14 bases between them.

The rearrangement links TRBV10-3 to TRBJ2-1; D is possibly TRBD1 (6 bases). Germline V CDR1 and CDR2: ENHRY, SYGVKD. Between the trimmed V and J ends, which lost 2 bases and 8 bases, there was a span of 22 bases. This CDR3 has 17 amino acids. The CDR3 DNA sequence: TGTGCCATCAGTGAGCAAACAGGGACGAAAGCTTTCGATGAGCAGTTCTTC. It translates to CAISEQTGTKAFDEQFF.

The chain joins TRBV5-1 to TRBJ2-3; D gene ambiguous. This CDR3 spans 14 amino acids. Trimming removed 2 bases at V and 6 bases at J, with 13 bases between. Germline lookup yields CDR1 SGHRS and CDR2 YFSETQ. CDR3 protein: CASSLALNQDTQYF. As DNA, the CDR3 is TGCGCCAGCAGCTTAGCGCTAAACCAGGATACGCAGTATTTT.

The rearrangement links TRBV20-1 to TRBJ1-6, with D perhaps TRBD1 (5 bases). Germline V CDR1 and CDR2: DFQATT, SNEGSKA (reference sequence). The ends were cut back, 3 bases at V and 7 bases at J, with 16 bases in the middle. The CDR3 sequence is 15 residues long. This CDR3 is CSASASGRWNSPLHF. CDR3 in DNA: TGCAGTGCTAGTGCGTCAGGGCGGTGGAATTCACCCCTCCACTTT.

The chain carries TRBV19 and TRBJ2-1, with 7 bases fitting TRBD1. Germline-derived CDR1 and CDR2 are LNHDA and SQIVND (reference sequence). CDR3 size: 15 residues. Trimming at V came to 4 bases and at J to 6 bases, leaving 9 bases not matched to a gene. CDR3 protein: CASSTVPTGSNEQFF. CDR3 sequence (DNA): TGTGCCAGTAGTACTGTTCCGACAGGGTCCAATGAGCAGTTCTTC.

The CDR3 DNA follows: TGTGCCAGCAGTTCCGGGGCTAATGAAAAACTGTTTTTT. Translating it yields CASSSGANEKLFF. The chain combines TRBV28 with TRBJ1-4, with no clear D. Per germline, CDR1 MDHEN and CDR2 SYDVKM. V was pared by 4 bases and J by 3 bases, with 6 bases between. The CDR3 sequence is 13 residues long.

The J gene is TRBJ1-2, the V gene TRBV5-1; 7 bases fit TRBD1. J lost 5 bases, V lost 1 base, and 8 bases had no gene match. This CDR3 comprises 15 residues. Per the germline V gene, CDR1 is SGHRS and CDR2 is YFSETQ. The CDR3 spells CASSLTGDSQYGYTF. CDR3 sequence (DNA): TGCGCCAGCAGCTTGACGGGGGACAGTCAATATGGCTACACCTTC.

The chain combines TRBV5-8 with TRBJ2-1; D possibly corresponds to TRBD2 (6 bases). Looked up from germline, CDR1 is SGHTS and CDR2 is YDEGEE. The CDR3 has 16 amino acids. Trimming pared 1 base from V and 6 bases from J, leaving 17 bases between. CDR3 in amino acids: CASSLSRSGLLNEQFF. CDR3 in DNA: TGTGCCAGCAGCTTGTCCAGGTCGGGACTCCTCAATGAGCAGTTCTTC.